This paragraph reports one T cell receptor beta chain. The antigen is not known. These data come from a study of beta chain features in type 1 diabetes. Study-level points and caveats: Possible PCR preference for shorter templates applied equally to patients and controls.

Sampling consisted of one heparinised blood draw per donor, averaging around 110 mL. The sequenced template was cDNA made from the entire isolated RNA. Naive, central memory and regulatory T cell samples produced a mean of roughly 3.9 million reads. Profiling relied on immunoSEQ multiplex PCR, and the TCRdb table lists in-frame clones only, not all of them. The repertoire holds about 180,000 clones, with about an eighth as singletons. The CDR3 has 16 amino acids. From germline, CDR1 is LGHNA and CDR2 YNFKEQ. The V and J ends lost 1 base and 0 bases respectively, with 10 bases between them. Sequenced: central memory CD4+ T cells from blood. The chain carries TRBV4-2 and TRBJ1-5; D not resolved. The sequence derives from a woman younger than 30 in good health. The CDR3 DNA follows: TGTGCCAGCAGCCAAGCGGGTCCGTATAGCAATCAGCCCCAGCATTTT. Its translation is CASSQAGPYSNQPQHF.